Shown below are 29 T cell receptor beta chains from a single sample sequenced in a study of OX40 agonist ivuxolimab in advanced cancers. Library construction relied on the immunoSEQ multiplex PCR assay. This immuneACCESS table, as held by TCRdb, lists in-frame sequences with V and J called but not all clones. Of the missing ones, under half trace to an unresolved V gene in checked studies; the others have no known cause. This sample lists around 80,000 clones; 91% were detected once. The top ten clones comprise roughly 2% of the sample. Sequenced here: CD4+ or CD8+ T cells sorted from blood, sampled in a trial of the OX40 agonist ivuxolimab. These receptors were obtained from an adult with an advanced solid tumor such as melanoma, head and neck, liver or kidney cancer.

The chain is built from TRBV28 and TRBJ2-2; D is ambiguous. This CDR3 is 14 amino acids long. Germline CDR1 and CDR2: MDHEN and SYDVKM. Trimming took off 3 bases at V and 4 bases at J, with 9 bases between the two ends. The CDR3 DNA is TGTGCCAGCAGTTTTTCCCAAATCACCGGGGAGCTGTTTTTT. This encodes CASSFSQITGELFF.

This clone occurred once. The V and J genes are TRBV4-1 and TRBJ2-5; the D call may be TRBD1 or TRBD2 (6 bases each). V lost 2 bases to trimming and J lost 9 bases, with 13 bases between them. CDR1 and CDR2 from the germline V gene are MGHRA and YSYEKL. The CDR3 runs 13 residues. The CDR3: CASSQQGTGAQYF. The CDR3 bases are TGCGCCAGCAGCCAACAGGGGACGGGGGCCCAGTACTTC.

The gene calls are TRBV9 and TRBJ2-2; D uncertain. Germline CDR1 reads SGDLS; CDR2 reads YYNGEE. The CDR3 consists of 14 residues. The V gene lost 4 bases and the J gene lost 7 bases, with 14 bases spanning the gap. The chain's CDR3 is CASSPIQFSGELFF. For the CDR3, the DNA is TGTGCCAGCAGCCCCATACAGTTCAGCGGGGAGCTGTTTTTT.

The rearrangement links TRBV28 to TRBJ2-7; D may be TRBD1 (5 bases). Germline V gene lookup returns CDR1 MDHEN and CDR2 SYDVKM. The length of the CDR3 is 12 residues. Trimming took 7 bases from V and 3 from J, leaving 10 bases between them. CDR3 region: CASKQADYEQYF. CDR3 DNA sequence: TGTGCCAGCAAACAGGCAGACTACGAGCAGTACTTC.

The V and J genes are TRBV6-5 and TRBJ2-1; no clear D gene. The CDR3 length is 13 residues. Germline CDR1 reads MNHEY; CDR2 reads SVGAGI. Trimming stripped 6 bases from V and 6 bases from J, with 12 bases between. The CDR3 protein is CASSRPVSNEQFF. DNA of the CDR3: TGTGCCAGCAGCCGACCGGTGAGCAATGAGCAGTTCTTC.

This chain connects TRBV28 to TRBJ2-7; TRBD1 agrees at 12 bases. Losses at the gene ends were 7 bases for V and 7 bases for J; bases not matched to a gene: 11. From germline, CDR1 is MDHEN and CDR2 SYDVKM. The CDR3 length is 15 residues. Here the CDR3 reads CASTGVGTGGNEQYF. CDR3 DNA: TGTGCCAGCACGGGGGTTGGGACAGGGGGCAATGAGCAGTACTTC. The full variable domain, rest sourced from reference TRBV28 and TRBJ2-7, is DVKVTQSSRYLVKRTGEKVFLECVQDMDHENMFWYRQDPGLGLRLIYFSYDVKMKEKGDIPEGYSVSREKKERFSLILESASTNQTSMYLCASTGVGTGGNEQYFGPGTRLTVT.

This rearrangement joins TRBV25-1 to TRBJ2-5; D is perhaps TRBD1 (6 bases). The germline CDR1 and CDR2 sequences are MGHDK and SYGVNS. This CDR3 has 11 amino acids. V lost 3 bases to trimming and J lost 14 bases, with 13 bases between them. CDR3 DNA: TGTGCCAGCAGTGAGAACGGGACACCTTACTTC. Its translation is CASSENGTPYF.

CDR3 bases: TGTGCCAGCAGTCCAGCTCGGGAGGGGGGCTACACCTTC. It codes for CASSPAREGGYTF. The chain has TRBV6-5 and TRBJ1-2, with D perhaps TRBD1 (5 bases). Germline CDR1 is MNHEY and CDR2 is SVGAGI. The CDR3 consists of 13 residues. V was shortened by 5 bases and J by 8 bases, with 15 bases between the two germline ends.

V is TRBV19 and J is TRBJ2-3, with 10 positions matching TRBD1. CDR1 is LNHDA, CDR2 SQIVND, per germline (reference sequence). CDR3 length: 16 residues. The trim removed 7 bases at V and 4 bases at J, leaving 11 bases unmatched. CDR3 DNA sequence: TGTGCCAGTACCGATCCGGGACAGGGGCACGCAGATACGCAGTATTTT. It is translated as CASTDPGQGHADTQYF.

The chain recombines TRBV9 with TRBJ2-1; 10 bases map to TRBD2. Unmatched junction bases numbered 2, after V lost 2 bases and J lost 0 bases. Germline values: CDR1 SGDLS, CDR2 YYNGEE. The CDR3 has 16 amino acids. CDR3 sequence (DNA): TGTGCCAGCAGCGTTACTAGCGGGACCTCCTACAATGAGCAGTTCTTC. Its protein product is CASSVTSGTSYNEQFF.

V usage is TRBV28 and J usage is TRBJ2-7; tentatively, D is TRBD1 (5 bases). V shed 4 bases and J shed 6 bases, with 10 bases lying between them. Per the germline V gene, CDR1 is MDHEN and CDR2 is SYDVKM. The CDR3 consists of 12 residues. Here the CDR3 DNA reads TGTGCCAGCAGTTCTGTGGGGCGCGAGCAGTACTTC. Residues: CASSSVGREQYF.

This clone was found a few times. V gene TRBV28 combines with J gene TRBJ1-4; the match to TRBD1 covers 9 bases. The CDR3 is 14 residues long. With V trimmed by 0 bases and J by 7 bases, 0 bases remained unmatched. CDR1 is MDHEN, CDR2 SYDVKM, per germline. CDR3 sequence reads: CASSLWDRGEKLFF. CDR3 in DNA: TGTGCCAGCAGTTTATGGGACAGGGGTGAAAAACTGTTTTTT.

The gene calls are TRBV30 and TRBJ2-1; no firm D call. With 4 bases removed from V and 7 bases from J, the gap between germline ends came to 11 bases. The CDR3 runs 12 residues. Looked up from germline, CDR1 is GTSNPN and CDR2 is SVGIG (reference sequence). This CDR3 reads CAWTRQRNEQFF. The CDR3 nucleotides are TGTGCCTGGACCCGGCAACGAAATGAGCAGTTCTTC.

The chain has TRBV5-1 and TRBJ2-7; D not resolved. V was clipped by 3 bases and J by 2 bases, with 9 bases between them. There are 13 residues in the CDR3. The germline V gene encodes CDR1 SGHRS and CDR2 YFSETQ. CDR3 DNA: TGCGCCAGCAGCTCCGACATGACCTACGAGCAGTACTTC. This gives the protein CASSSDMTYEQYF.

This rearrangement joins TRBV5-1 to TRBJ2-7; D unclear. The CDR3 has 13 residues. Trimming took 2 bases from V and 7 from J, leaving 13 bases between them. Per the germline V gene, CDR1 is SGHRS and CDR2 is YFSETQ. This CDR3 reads CASSFDGLREQYF. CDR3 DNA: TGCGCCAGCAGCTTCGACGGTCTAAGGGAGCAGTACTTC.

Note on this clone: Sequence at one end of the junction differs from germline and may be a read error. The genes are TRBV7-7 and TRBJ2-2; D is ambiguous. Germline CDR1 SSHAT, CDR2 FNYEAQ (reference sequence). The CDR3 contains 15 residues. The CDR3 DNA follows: TGTGCTAGCAGCCCAGTCTCATCGAACACCGGGGAGCTGTTTTTT. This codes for CASSPVSSNTGELFF.

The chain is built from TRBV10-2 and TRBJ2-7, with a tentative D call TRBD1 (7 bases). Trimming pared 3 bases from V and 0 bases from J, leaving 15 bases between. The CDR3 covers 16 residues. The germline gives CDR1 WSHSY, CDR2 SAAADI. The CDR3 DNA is TGCGCCAGCAGTGACTTCTCAGGGGGGCTCTCCTACGAGCAGTACTTC. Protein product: CASSDFSGGLSYEQYF.

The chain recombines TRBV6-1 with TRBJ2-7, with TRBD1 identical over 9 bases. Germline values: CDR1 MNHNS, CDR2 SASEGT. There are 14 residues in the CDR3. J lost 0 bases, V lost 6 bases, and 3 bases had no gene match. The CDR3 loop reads CASREQGASYEQYF. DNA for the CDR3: TGTGCCAGCAGGGAACAGGGGGCCTCCTACGAGCAGTACTTC.

The CDR3 protein is CASTAGGNSPLHF. CDR3 coding DNA: TGTGCCAGCACCGCGGGGGGTAATTCACCCCTCCACTTT. The chain joins TRBV2 to TRBJ1-6, with D possibly matching TRBD1 (5 bases). The ends were cut back, 7 bases at V and 6 bases at J, with 10 bases in the middle. CDR3 length: 13 residues. Germline CDR1 is SNHLY and CDR2 is FYNNEI. The variable domain in full, with the rest retrieved from reference TRBV2 and TRBJ1-6, is EPEVTQTPSHQVTQMGQEVILRCVPISNHLYFYWYRQILGQKVEFLVSFYNNEISEKSEIFDDQFSVERPDGSNFTLKIRSTKLEDSAMYFCASTAGGNSPLHFGNGTRLTVT.

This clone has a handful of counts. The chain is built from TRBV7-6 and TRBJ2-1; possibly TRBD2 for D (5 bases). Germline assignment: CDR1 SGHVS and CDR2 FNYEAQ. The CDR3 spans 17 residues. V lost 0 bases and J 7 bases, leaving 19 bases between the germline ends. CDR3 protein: CASSLAGRGSWWNEQFF. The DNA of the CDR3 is TGTGCCAGCAGCTTAGCGGGCAGAGGGAGTTGGTGGAATGAGCAGTTCTTC. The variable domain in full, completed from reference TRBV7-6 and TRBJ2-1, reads GAGVSQSPRYKVTKRGQDVALRCDPISGHVSLYWYRQALGQGPEFLTYFNYEAQQDKSGLPNDRFSAERPEGSISTLTIQRTEQRDSAMYRCASSLAGRGSWWNEQFFGPGTRLTVL.

The CDR3 region is CASSPSTDTQYF. Here the CDR3 DNA reads TGTGCCAGCAGCCCAAGTACAGATACGCAGTATTTT. V usage is TRBV7-2 and J usage is TRBJ2-3; D call uncertain. This CDR3 is built from 12 residues. CDR1 is SGHTA, CDR2 FQGNSA, per germline. V lost 5 bases and J lost 3, with 6 bases in between.

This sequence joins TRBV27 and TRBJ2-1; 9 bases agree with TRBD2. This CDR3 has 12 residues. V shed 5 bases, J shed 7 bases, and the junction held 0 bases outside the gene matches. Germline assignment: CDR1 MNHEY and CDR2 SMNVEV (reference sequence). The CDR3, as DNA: TGTGCCAGCAGTGCGGGGGGGAATGAGCAGTTCTTC. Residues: CASSAGGNEQFF.

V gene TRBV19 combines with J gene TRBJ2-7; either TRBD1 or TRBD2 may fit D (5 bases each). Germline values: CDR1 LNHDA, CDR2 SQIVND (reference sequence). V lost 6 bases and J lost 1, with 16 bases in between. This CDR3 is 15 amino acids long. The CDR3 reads CASSVDSGKSYEQYF. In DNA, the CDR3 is TGTGCCAGTAGCGTCGACAGCGGAAAGTCCTACGAGCAGTACTTC.

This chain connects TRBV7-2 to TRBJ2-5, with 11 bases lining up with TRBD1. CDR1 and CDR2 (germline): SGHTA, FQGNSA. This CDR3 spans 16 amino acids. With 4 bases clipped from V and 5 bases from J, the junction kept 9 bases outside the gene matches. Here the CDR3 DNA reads TGTGCCAGCAGCTCAAATGGACAGGGGGCGGGGGAGACCCAGTACTTC. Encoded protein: CASSSNGQGAGETQYF.

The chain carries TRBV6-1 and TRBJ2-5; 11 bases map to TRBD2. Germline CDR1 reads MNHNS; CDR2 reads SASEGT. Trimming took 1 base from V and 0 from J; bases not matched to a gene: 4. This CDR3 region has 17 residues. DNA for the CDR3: TGTGCCAGCAGTGAAGGTTTGACTAGCGGGGACCAAGAGACCCAGTACTTC. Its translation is CASSEGLTSGDQETQYF.

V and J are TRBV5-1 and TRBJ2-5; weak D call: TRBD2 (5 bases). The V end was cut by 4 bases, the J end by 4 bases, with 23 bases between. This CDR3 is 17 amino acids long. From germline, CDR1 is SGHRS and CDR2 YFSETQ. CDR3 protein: CASSHVPADLGGETQYF. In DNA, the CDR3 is TGCGCCAGCAGCCACGTTCCTGCGGACCTTGGAGGAGAGACCCAGTACTTC.

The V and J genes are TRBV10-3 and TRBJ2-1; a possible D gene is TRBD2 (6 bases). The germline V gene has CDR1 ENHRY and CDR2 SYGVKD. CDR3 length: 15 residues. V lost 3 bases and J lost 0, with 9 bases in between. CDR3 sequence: CAISEGGSSYNEQFF. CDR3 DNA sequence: TGTGCCATCAGTGAAGGAGGGAGCTCCTACAATGAGCAGTTCTTC.

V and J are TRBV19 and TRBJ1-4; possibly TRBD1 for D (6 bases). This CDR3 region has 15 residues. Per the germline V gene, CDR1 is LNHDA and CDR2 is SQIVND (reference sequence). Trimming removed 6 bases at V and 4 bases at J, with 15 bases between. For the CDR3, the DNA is TGTGCCAGTAGCCAACAGGGAAGCCTTAATGAAAAACTGTTTTTT. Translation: CASSQQGSLNEKLFF. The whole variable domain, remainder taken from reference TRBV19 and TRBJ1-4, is DGGITQSPKYLFRKEGQNVTLSCEQNLNHDAMYWYRQDPGQGLRLIYYSQIVNDFQKGDIAEGYSVSREKKESFPLTVTSAQKNPTAFYLCASSQQGSLNEKLFFGSGTQLSVL.

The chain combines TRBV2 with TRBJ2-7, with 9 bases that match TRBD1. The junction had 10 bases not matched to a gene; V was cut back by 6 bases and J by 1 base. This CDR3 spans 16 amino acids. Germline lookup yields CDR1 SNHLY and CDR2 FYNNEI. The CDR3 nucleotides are TGTGCCAGCAGCGCCGGGACAGGGAATTTATCCTACGAGCAGTACTTC. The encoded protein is CASSAGTGNLSYEQYF.